These 21 T cell receptor beta chains were all obtained from the same sample, sequenced in a study of blood T cell repertoires in COVID-19. Profiled with immunoSEQ multiplex PCR; TCRdb holds only in-frame clones, not every one. The data show some 140,000 clones, approximately 83% seen once. Source material: peripheral blood. Source of these receptors: a woman over 75 with acute or convalescent COVID-19.

V is TRBV3-1 (or the pseudogene TRBV3-2) and J is TRBJ1-2; D remains unclear. The germline V gene has CDR1 LGHDT and CDR2 YNNKEL (reference sequence). The CDR3 has 14 amino acids. V lost 4 bases, J lost 6 bases, and 15 bases lay in between. CDR3 DNA: TGTGCCAGCAGCCCCGAACACCGGAGGAATGGCTACACCTTC. It codes for CASSPEHRRNGYTF.

This chain joins TRBV9 and TRBJ1-3; D remains ambiguous. The CDR3 has 13 residues. Germline assignment: CDR1 SGDLS and CDR2 YYNGEE. Trimming removed 6 bases from V and 0 bases from J, with 7 bases in between. The CDR3 sequence is CASTGNSGNTIYF. CDR3 DNA: TGTGCCAGCACGGGGAACTCTGGAAACACCATATATTTT.

The V and J genes are TRBV12-3 or TRBV12-4 and TRBJ2-3, with D unresolved. Between the trimmed V and J ends, which lost 3 bases and 6 bases, there was a span of 10 bases. CDR3 length: 13 residues. CDR3 in DNA: TGTGCCAGCAGTTTCCGAGGATCCGATACGCAGTATTTT. This encodes CASSFRGSDTQYF.

This rearrangement joins TRBV3-1 (or the pseudogene TRBV3-2) to TRBJ1-6; D not certain. The V end was cut by 4 bases, the J end by 7 bases, with 14 bases between. Germline lookup yields CDR1 LGHDT and CDR2 YNNKEL (reference sequence). CDR3 length: 15 residues. The CDR3: CASSRKALGNSPLHF. CDR3 nucleotide sequence: TGTGCCAGCAGCCGGAAGGCCCTCGGGAATTCACCCCTCCACTTT.

CDR3 sequence: CASSFTPNTEAFF. CDR3 DNA sequence: TGCGCCAGCAGCTTTACTCCGAACACTGAAGCTTTCTTT. This chain connects TRBV5-1 to TRBJ1-1; no definite D call. The length of the CDR3 is 13 residues. Trimming pared 2 bases from V and 1 base from J, leaving 6 bases between. Germline assignment: CDR1 SGHRS and CDR2 YFSETQ.

This chain links TRBV19 with TRBJ2-7; 7 bases are a match to TRBD1. The V segment lost 7 bases and the J segment 5 bases; nucleotides outside the gene matches: 17. Germline V lookup: CDR1 LNHDA, CDR2 SQIVND (reference sequence). The CDR3 sequence is 16 residues long. In DNA, the CDR3 is TGTGCCAGTACTAGTAGCCCGGGACAGATAATCCACGAGCAGTACTTC. Protein: CASTSSPGQIIHEQYF.

The chain uses TRBV25-1 and TRBJ2-1, with TRBD1 matching over 7 bases. CDR1 is MGHDK, CDR2 SYGVNS, per germline. The CDR3 contains 14 residues. V trimming: 4 bases; J trimming: 5 bases; junction bases outside the gene matches: 5. The CDR3 DNA reads as TGTGCCAGCAGTGCATTGGGACAGAACAATGAGCAGTTCTTC. Translating gives CASSALGQNNEQFF.

The V call is TRBV2, the J call TRBJ1-1, with D possibly TRBD1 on 5 matching bases. The germline V and J ends were trimmed by 7 bases and 6 bases, with 12 bases remaining between them. The CDR3 covers 12 residues. Germline lookup yields CDR1 SNHLY and CDR2 FYNNEI. CDR3 DNA: TGTGCCAGCAACCGAGGACACCCTGAAGCTTTCTTT. Its protein product is CASNRGHPEAFF.

The chain recombines TRBV7-2 with TRBJ2-7, with TRBD1 matching over 9 bases. The CDR3 consists of 13 residues. The ends lost 11 bases at V and 2 bases at J; junction bases unmatched: 7. Germline-derived CDR1 and CDR2 are SGHTA and FQGNSA. CDR3 protein: CASRTGGTYEQYF. The CDR3 nucleotides read TGTGCCTCGAGAACAGGGGGCACCTACGAGCAGTACTTC.

The DNA of the CDR3 is TGTGCCAGTAGTCCACAGCAGGGTTCTCAGCCCCAGCATTTT. This gives the protein CASSPQQGSQPQHF. The J gene is TRBJ1-5, the V gene TRBV19; a possible D gene is TRBD1 (5 bases). The CDR3 sequence is 14 residues long. V gave up 5 bases and J gave up 6 bases, with 14 bases separating them. The germline CDR1 and CDR2 sequences are LNHDA and SQIVND (reference sequence).

J is TRBJ1-1 and V is TRBV5-1; 7 bases are shared with TRBD1. Germline values: CDR1 SGHRS, CDR2 YFSETQ. This CDR3 is 15 amino acids long. Trimming at V came to 4 bases and at J to 5 bases, leaving 11 bases not matched to a gene. CDR3: CASSDQTGIPTEAFF. CDR3 DNA sequence: TGCGCCAGCAGCGACCAGACAGGGATACCTACTGAAGCTTTCTTT.

J is TRBJ2-5 and V is TRBV5-1, with unresolved D. The CDR3 sequence is 15 residues long. Germline-derived CDR1 and CDR2 are SGHRS and YFSETQ. V lost 4 bases to trimming and J lost 5 bases, with 18 bases between them. The CDR3 protein is CASSVAPGTQETQYF. The CDR3 DNA reads TGCGCCAGCAGCGTGGCCCCCGGAACACAGGAGACCCAGTACTTC.

This chain joins TRBV7-2 and TRBJ1-1; D unclear. The CDR3 contains 15 residues. CDR1 is SGHTA, CDR2 FQGNSA, per germline. The V end was cut by 2 bases, the J end by 0 bases, with 10 bases between. The CDR3 here is CASSLSGSVNTEAFF. CDR3 bases: TGTGCCAGCAGCTTATCGGGGAGTGTGAACACTGAAGCTTTCTTT.

A few counts support this clone. The J gene is TRBJ2-7, the V gene TRBV7-9; 9 bases are shared with TRBD1. The CDR3 consists of 15 residues. With V trimmed by 5 bases and J by 2 bases, 7 bases remained unmatched. Germline CDR1 SEHNR, CDR2 FQNEAQ (reference sequence). The CDR3 loop reads CASSPGQGYTYEQYF. As DNA, the CDR3 is TGTGCCAGCAGCCCAGGACAGGGGTATACCTACGAGCAGTACTTC.

This sequence joins TRBV5-4 and TRBJ1-6; weak D call: TRBD1 (6 bases). Germline values: CDR1 SGHNT, CDR2 YYREEE (reference sequence). CDR3 length equals 16 residues. The germline V and J ends were trimmed by 6 bases and 1 base, with 14 bases remaining between them. The CDR3 loop reads CASTQKQGSYNSPLHF. The CDR3 coding sequence is TGTGCCAGCACCCAGAAACAGGGATCCTATAATTCACCCCTCCACTTT. Combining the CDR3 with reference TRBV5-4 and TRBJ1-6 gives the whole variable domain ETGVTQSPTHLIKTRGQQVTLRCSSQSGHNTVSWYQQALGQGPQFIFQYYREEENGRGNFPPRFSGLQFPNYSSELNVNALELDDSALYLCASTQKQGSYNSPLHFGNGTRLTVT.

V usage is TRBV7-2 and J usage is TRBJ1-5, with D perhaps TRBD1 (6 bases). Per the germline V gene, CDR1 is SGHTA and CDR2 is FQGNSA. V was cut by 4 bases and J by 8 bases, with 15 bases left in between. The CDR3 length is 14 residues. CDR3 sequence reads: CASSSNQGWEPQHF. In DNA form, the CDR3 reads TGTGCCAGCAGCTCCAACCAGGGGTGGGAGCCCCAGCATTTT.

V gene TRBV27 combines with J gene TRBJ1-2; 7 bases are shared with TRBD1. CDR1 and CDR2 (germline): MNHEY, SMNVEV (reference sequence). V dropped 4 bases and J dropped 4; count of bases not matched to a gene: 3. The CDR3 extends over 13 amino acids. Written as DNA, the CDR3 is TGTGCCAGCAGTTCACAGGGGCCCTATGGCTACACCTTC. Residues: CASSSQGPYGYTF.

The chain uses TRBV7-3 and TRBJ2-3; a weak D match, TRBD1 (6 bases). This CDR3 contains 15 residues. Germline V gives CDR1 SGHTA, CDR2 FQGTGA. The V and J ends lost 1 base and 2 bases respectively, with 10 bases between them. Here the CDR3 reads CASSLNRDSTDTQYF. CDR3 bases: TGTGCCAGCAGCTTAAACAGGGATTCCACAGATACGCAGTATTTT.

The J gene is TRBJ2-1, the V gene TRBV6-6; 15 bases agree with TRBD2. This CDR3 has 17 residues. From germline, CDR1 is MNHNY and CDR2 SVGAGI (reference sequence). V shed 5 bases, J shed 4 bases, and the junction held 6 bases outside the gene matches. The CDR3 loop is CASSRTSGGAGYNEQFF. CDR3 in DNA: TGTGCCAGCAGTCGGACTAGCGGGGGGGCTGGGTACAATGAGCAGTTCTTC.

The chain joins TRBV30 to TRBJ2-1; 11 nucleotides line up with TRBD2. The CDR3 loop spans 15 amino acids. CDR1 and CDR2 from the germline V gene are GTSNPN and SVGIG (reference sequence). V lost 5 bases and J lost 10; bases outside the gene matches: 13. The CDR3 DNA follows: TGTGCCTGGGAAGGGGGGACTAGCGGACTCAGGGAGCAGTTCTTC. Translated, it gives CAWEGGTSGLREQFF.

The chain combines TRBV5-1 with TRBJ1-3; TRBD1 aligns across 8 bases. CDR3 size: 17 residues. The J segment lost 0 bases and the V segment lost 0 bases, leaving 5 bases of the junction unmatched. Germline-derived CDR1 and CDR2 are SGHRS and YFSETQ. CDR3 region: CASSLDPGQASGNTIYF. In DNA form, the CDR3 reads TGCGCCAGCAGCTTGGATCCGGGACAGGCCTCTGGAAACACCATATATTTT.